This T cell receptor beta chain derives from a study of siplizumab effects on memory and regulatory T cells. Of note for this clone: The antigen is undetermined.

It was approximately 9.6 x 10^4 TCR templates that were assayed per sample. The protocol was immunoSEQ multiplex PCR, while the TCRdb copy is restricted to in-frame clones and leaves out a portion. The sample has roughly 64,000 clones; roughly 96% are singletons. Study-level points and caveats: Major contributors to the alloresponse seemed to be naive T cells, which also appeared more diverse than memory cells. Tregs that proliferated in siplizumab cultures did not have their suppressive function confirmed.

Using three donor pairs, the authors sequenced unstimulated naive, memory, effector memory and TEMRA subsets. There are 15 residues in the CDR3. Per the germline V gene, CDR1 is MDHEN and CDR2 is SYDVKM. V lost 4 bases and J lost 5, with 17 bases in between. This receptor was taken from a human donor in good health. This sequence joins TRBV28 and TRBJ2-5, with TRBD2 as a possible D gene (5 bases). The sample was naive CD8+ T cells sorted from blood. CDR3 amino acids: CASSSPRIAWETQYF. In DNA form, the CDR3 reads TGTGCCAGCAGTTCCCCCCGGATAGCGTGGGAGACCCAGTACTTC.